This T cell receptor beta chain was recovered during a study of T cells after posttransplantation cyclophosphamide (TCRdb year 2016). Background on the whole study: Using TRB sequencing, the study followed how the T cell repertoire rebuilt after myeloablative bone marrow transplantation with posttransplantation cyclophosphamide given as GVHD prophylaxis. Antigen receptor sequencing covered samples from 35 to 40 PTCy-treated patients and over 15 of their related bone marrow donors. Blood from every one of the approximately 33 PTCy patients who had 1-year posttransplant specimens underwent TRB sequencing. In 3 patients, up to about 3 additional blood samples taken between 2 and 5.2 years after transplant also underwent TRB sequencing, as did pretransplant blood from 4 patients. Because TRA and TRB clonality correlated tightly in roughly nine samples, later TCR analyses were limited to TRB. Public TRB sequences were queried against a database of over 3,500 sequences associated with responses to pathogens, tumor antigens, self-antigens and alloantigens. What the authors observed across the whole study: Across 45 or so patients, TRB clonality was highly associated with recipient CMV seropositivity and CMV reactivation, and PTCy diversity was similar to diversity in CNI/methotrexate controls. The TRB repertoires of T cells infiltrating skin or GI tract showed only limited overlap with the TRB repertoires of T cells in blood. At 1-2 months, donor-recipient similarity was low but rose over the first year, and the later blood repertoires were often dominated by donor CD8+ memory clones.

This clone was seen a few times. The antigen it recognizes is unknown. Base-call qualities are not available, and no considerably larger clone is one nucleotide away. The germline V gene yields SGHVS for CDR1 and FQNEAQ for CDR2. CDR3 length: 15 amino acids, cysteine to phenylalanine. This entry keeps only the CDR3 DNA: 45 bases, framed from base 1. Ends trimmed: V by 5 bases, J by 5 bases; bases unmatched to a gene: 3. Genomic DNA was used for TRB sequencing, which was performed with the immunoSEQ assay at survey resolution or with the hsTCRB kit. Per the original workflow: Initial read processing used immunoSEQ software, and repertoire analyses used the LymphoSeq R package. Clonality was computed as 1 minus normalized Shannon entropy; Gini coefficient was also calculated for each TRB dataset. Phenotypes of unsorted samples were inferred by mapping TRB sequences from sorted subsets of the recipient or donor onto the same recipient's unsorted samples. TCRdb's version of the immuneACCESS table is confined to in-frame rearrangements and falls short of the full clone set. An unresolved V gene accounts for under half of the shortfall where checked; the remainder is of unknown origin. For V, J and clone size, that table is used; D and trimming come from the DNA. The sample yields about 36,000 clones; 78% were counted once. Jointly, the top ten make up approximately 8.7% of the sample.

Reading the label with the study, this specimen's treatment or condition is: high-dose cyclophosphamide on days +3 and +4 as single-agent GVHD prophylaxis. For conditioning, the PTCy patients got busulfan and fludarabine, then a related or unrelated marrow graft, followed by cyclophosphamide on days +3 and +4. PTCy-treated patients were drawn from a prospective multi-institutional clinical trial. Mononuclear cells from peripheral blood and bone marrow were separated by Ficoll-Hypaque density centrifugation and then cryopreserved. CD4+ and CD8+ T cells, including naive and memory subsets, were sorted by FACS using a FACSAria II.

The V and J genes are TRBV7-8 and TRBJ1-6; 10 middle bases align to TRBD1. The sample consisted of CD4+ T cells sorted from blood, taken 1903 days after a stem cell transplant with posttransplant cyclophosphamide. This clonotype was obtained from a female patient in her 40s who received an allogeneic stem cell transplant from a related donor, was CMV-positive, and had no GVHD. Some T cells may derive from the graft donor when a transplant has been performed. The base sequence is TGTGCCAGCAGCCACGGACAGGGGGATAATTCACCCCTCCACTTT. Protein translation: CASSHGQGDNSPLHF.